This T cell receptor (beta chain) was recovered during a study of blood T cells in healthy people across ages. Study-level findings and limits: With age, beta diversity per million T cells declined roughly linearly, significantly by 30 to 40.

The CDR3 has 15 amino acids. Per germline, CDR1 MRHNA and CDR2 SNTAGT. For the second PCR, which ran for roughly 6 to 12 cycles, a sample-barcoded 5' primer and a J-beta primer mix were used. Each CDR3 protein is one row after TCRdb ran MiXCR on the 5' RACE reads. Found here are 550,000 to 750,000 distinct CDR3 sequences, over 20% of them singletons; the top ten hold 3.6%. Total RNA extraction produced at least 6 micrograms (per sample) for the study. Note on this clonotype: What it binds is not known. Germline and junction disagree at one end, which may indicate a read error.

This rearrangement joins TRBV6-4 to TRBJ2-5; the D gene is possibly TRBD2 (6 bases). The end of the DNA is better explained by TRBJ2-1, so the J call may be wrong. The TCR comes from a man aged 70 or older in good health. The sample was blood. The DNA for the CDR3 is TGTGCCAACAGTGAGGCCGGGGGTAGCGGCAATGAGCAGTTCTTC. Protein sequence: CANSEAGGSGNEQFF.